This T cell receptor (beta chain) appears in the sequencing data of a study of blood T cell repertoires in COVID-19. In the study overall: The United States, Italy and Spain were the sources of the acute and convalescent COVID-19 samples.

Original processing methods: Quantification of nucleated cells was approximated via reference gene primer amplification. The assay was immunoSEQ multiplex PCR, and TCRdb's table has in-frame clones only and misses some. D and trimming come from the DNA, and the V and J calls and clone size come from that table. The sample comprises approximately 46,000 clones, about 85% of which are singletons, and under 15% rests with the top ten. Germline lookup yields CDR1 LGHDT and CDR2 YNNKEL (reference sequence). Trimming pared 4 bases from V and 1 base from J, leaving 10 bases between. The length of the CDR3 is 14 residues.

The rearrangement links TRBV3-1 (or the pseudogene TRBV3-2) to TRBJ1-1, with D perhaps TRBD1 (5 bases). Sequencing was done on a sample of peripheral blood. The receptor was isolated from an older woman in a cohort sampled during active COVID-19. The CDR3 loop reads CASSPVTGNTEAFF. CDR3 nucleotide sequence: TGTGCCAGCAGCCCCGTAACAGGGAACACTGAAGCTTTCTTT.